This TCR beta chain emerged from a study of a mutant IDH1 vaccine in newly diagnosed glioma. Study background: Patients under treatment included 62.5% males and about 38% females and had a mean age of around 37 years.

Study observations and caveats: There seemed to be no relation between pseudoprogression and changes in top peripheral T cell clonotypes.

Repertoires were generated with immunoSEQ multiplex PCR, while TCRdb's copy carries only in-frame clones and drops some. This sample yields roughly 74,000 clones, of which roughly 85% are seen a single time; about 2.2% belongs to the top ten. With respect to this clone: The antigen is undetermined.

The CDR3 extends over 13 amino acids. Per the germline V gene, CDR1 is LNHNV and CDR2 is YYDKDF (reference sequence). The V end was cut by 2 bases, the J end by 9 bases, with 13 bases between. Time point reported: week 23, last vaccination. Mutant IDH1 20-mer peptide, at 300 ug, made up each vaccine dose, with topical imiquimod. This chain joins TRBV15 and TRBJ2-5, with D unclear. Here the sequenced sample was PBMCs, taken from a glioma patient whose treatment included an IDH1 peptide vaccine. The receptor was derived from a man under 40 with glioma. Some clones in this sample may be carry-over from other donors' samples. The CDR3 sequence: CATSRIPSLPQYF. The DNA of the CDR3 is TGTGCCACCAGCAGAATCCCGAGCCTCCCCCAGTACTTC.